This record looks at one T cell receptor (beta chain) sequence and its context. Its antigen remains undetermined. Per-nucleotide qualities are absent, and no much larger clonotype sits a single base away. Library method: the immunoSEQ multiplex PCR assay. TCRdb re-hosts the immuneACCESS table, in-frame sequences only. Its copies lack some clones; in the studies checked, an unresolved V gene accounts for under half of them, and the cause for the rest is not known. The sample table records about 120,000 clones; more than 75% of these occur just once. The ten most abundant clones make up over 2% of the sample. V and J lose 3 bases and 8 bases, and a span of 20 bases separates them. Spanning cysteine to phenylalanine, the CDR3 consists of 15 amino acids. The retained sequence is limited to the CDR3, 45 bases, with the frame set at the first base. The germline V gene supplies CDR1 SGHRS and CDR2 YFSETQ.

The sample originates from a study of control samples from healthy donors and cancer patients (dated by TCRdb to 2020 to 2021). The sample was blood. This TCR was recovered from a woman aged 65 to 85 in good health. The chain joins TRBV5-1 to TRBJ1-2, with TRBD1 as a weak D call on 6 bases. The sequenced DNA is TGCGCCAGCAGCTCTCAACATACAGGGTCCTACGGCTACACCTTC. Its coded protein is CASSSQHTGSYGYTF.